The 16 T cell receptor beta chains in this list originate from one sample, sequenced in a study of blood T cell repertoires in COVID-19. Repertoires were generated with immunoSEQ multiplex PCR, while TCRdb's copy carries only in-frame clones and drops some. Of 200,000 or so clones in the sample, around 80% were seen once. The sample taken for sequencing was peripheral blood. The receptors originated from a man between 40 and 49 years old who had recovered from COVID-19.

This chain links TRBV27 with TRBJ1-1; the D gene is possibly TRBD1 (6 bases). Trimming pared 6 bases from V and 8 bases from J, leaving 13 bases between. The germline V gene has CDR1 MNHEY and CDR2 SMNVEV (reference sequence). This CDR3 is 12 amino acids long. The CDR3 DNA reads TGTGCCAGCAGCCCCCAGGGGAGAGAAGCTTTCTTT. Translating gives CASSPQGREAFF.

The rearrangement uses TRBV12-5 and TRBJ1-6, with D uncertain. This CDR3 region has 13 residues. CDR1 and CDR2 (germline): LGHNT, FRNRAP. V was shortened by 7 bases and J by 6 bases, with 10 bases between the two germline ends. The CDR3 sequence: CASAGGSNSPLHF. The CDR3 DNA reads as TGTGCTAGTGCCGGAGGGAGTAATTCACCCCTCCACTTT.

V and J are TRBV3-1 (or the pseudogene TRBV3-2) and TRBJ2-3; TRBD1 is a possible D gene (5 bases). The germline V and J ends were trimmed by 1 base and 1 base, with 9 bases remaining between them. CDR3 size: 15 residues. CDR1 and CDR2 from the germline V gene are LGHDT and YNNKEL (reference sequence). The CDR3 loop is CASSQVLQGTDTQYF. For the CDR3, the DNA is TGTGCCAGCAGCCAAGTCTTACAGGGCACAGATACGCAGTATTTT.

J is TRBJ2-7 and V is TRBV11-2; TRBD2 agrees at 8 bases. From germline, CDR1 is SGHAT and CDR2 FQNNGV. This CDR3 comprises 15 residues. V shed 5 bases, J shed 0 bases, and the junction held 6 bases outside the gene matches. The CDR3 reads CASSVPGLGSYEQYF. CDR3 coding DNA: TGTGCCAGCAGCGTACCGGGACTAGGCTCCTACGAGCAGTACTTC.

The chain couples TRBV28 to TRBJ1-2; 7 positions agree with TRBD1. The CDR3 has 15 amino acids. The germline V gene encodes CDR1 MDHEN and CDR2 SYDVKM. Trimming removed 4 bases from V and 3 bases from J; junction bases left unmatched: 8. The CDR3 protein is CASSSPGQPYYGYTF. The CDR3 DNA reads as TGTGCCAGCAGTTCGCCGGGACAGCCTTACTATGGCTACACCTTC.

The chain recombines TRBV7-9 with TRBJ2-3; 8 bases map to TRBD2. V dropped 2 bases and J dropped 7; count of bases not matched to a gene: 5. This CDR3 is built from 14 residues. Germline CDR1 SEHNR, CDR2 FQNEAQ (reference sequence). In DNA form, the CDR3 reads TGTGCCAGCAGCTTATACCGGGGGGGAAATACGCAGTATTTT. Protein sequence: CASSLYRGGNTQYF.

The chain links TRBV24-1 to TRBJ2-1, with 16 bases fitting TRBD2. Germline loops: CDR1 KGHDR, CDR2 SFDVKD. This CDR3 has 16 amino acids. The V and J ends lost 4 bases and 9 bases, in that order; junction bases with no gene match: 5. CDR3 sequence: CATSDGTSGRAREQFF. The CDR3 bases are TGTGCCACCAGTGACGGGACTAGCGGGAGGGCCCGTGAGCAGTTCTTC.

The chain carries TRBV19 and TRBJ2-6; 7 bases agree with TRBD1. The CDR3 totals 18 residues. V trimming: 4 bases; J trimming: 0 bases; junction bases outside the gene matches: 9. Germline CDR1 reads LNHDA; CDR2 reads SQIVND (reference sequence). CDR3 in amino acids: CASSTRQGHDSGANVLTF. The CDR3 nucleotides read TGTGCCAGTAGTACGCGACAGGGACATGACTCTGGGGCCAACGTCCTGACTTTC.

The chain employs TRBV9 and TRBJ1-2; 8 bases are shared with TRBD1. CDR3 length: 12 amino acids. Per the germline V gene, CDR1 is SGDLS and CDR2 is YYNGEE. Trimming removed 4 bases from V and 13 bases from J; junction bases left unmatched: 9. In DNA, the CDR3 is TGTGCCAGCAGCACCACCGACAGGGGTCCCACCTTC. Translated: CASSTTDRGPTF.

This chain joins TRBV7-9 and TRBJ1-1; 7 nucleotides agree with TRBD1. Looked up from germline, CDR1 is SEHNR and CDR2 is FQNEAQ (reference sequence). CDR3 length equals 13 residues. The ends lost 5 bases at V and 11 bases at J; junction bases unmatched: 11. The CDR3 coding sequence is TGTGCCAGCAGCGTAGGGGGCGCCGTTCTTGCTTTCTTT. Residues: CASSVGGAVLAFF.

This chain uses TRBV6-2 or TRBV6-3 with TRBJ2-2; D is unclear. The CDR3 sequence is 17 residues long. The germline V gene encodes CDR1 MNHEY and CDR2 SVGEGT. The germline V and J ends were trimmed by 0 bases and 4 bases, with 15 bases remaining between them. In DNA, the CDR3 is TGTGCCAGCAGTTACTCGAATCTGCGCCCGGTCACCGGGGAGCTGTTTTTT. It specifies CASSYSNLRPVTGELFF.

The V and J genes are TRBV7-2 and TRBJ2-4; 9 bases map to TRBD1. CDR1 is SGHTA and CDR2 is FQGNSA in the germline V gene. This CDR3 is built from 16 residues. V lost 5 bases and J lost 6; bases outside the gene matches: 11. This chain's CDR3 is CASSIQTGTGTNIQYF. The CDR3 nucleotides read TGTGCCAGCAGCATACAGACCGGGACAGGGACAAACATTCAGTACTTC.

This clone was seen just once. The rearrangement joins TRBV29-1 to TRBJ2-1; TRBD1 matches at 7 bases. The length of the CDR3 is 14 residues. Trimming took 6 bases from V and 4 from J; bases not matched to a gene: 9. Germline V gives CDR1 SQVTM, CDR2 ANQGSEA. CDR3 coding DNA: TGCAGCGTGGCGGACCAGGGGGTGTACAATGAGCAGTTCTTC. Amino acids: CSVADQGVYNEQFF.

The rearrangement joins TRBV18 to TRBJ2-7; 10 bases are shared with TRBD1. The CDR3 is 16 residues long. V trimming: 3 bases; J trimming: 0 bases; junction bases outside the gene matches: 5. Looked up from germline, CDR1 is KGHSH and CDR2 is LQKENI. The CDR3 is CASSPGQGVLSYEQYF. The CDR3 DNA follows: TGTGCCAGCTCACCCGGACAGGGGGTCCTCTCCTACGAGCAGTACTTC. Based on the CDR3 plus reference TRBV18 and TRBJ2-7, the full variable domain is NAGVMQNPRHLVRRRGQEARLRCSPMKGHSHVYWYRQLPEEGLKFMVYLQKENIIDESGMPKERFSAEFPKEGPSILRIQQVVRGDSAAYFCASSPGQGVLSYEQYFGPGTRLTVT.

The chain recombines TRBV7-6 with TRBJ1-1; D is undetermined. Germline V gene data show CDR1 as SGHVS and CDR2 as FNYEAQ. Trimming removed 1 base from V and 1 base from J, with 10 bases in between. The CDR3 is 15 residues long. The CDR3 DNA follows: TGTGCCAGCAGCTTAGAAGCAAAAAGGAACACTGAAGCTTTCTTT. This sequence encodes CASSLEAKRNTEAFF.

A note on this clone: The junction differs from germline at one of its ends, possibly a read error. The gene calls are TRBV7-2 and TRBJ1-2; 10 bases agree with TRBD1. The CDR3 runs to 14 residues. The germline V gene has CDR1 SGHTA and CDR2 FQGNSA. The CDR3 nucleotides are TGTGCCAGCAGCCGGGACAGGGGCGATGATGGCTTCACCTTC. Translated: CASSRDRGDDGFTF. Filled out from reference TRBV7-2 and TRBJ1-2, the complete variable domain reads GAGVSQSPSNKVTEKGKDVELRCDPISGHTALYWYRQSLGQGLEFLIYFQGNSAPDKSGLPSDRFSAERTGGSVSTLTIQRTQQEDSAVYLCASSRDRGDDGFTFGSGTRLTVV.